The 8 T cell receptor beta chains given below trace back to one sample, sequenced in a study of CD8 T cells in ankylosing spondylitis. TCRdb independently ran MiXCR on the 5' RACE reads; one entry per CDR3 protein. The sample carries 250,000 to 350,000 distinct CDR3 sequences, around 21% recorded once. The sample was blood, either unsorted or a sorted T cell fraction (not recorded which). Every receptor here comes from a female donor with ankylosing spondylitis or in good health (not recorded which).

This clonotype was counted only a few times. The chain employs TRBV10-3 and TRBJ2-2; D is unresolved. This CDR3 has 15 residues. Trimming removed 6 bases from V and 4 bases from J, with 15 bases in between. Germline CDR1 is ENHRY and CDR2 is SYGVKD. CDR3 sequence (DNA): TGTGCCATCAGAAAATCCCTGGGCGCCACCGGGGAGCTGTTTTTT. It specifies CAIRKSLGATGELFF.

The V gene is TRBV7-2, the J gene TRBJ2-1; 10 bases match TRBD2. J was trimmed by 4 bases and V by 5 bases; bases with no gene match: 11. CDR3 length: 17 amino acids. The V gene's germline CDR1 is SGHTA and CDR2 FQGNSA. CDR3 in amino acids: CASSVQAGGPPYNEQFF. CDR3 DNA: TGTGCCAGCAGCGTCCAAGCGGGAGGGCCACCGTACAATGAGCAGTTCTTC.

This clonotype was picked up a small number of times. The V and J genes are TRBV7-8 and TRBJ2-7, with 7 bases lining up with TRBD2. With 5 bases clipped from V and 7 bases from J, the junction kept 20 bases outside the gene matches. The CDR3 is 17 residues long. The germline CDR1 and CDR2 sequences are SGHVS and FQNEAQ. The CDR3 DNA sequence: TGTGCCAGCAGCCTAAGATGGGGATCCCAGCGGGGTGGGGAGCAGTACTTC. Translating it yields CASSLRWGSQRGGEQYF.

The chain joins TRBV12-3 or TRBV12-4 to TRBJ2-1, with 7 bases fitting TRBD1. This CDR3 contains 14 residues. Losses at the gene ends were 3 bases for V and 9 bases for J; bases not matched to a gene: 8. CDR3 sequence reads: CASSFNRGIGEQFF. The CDR3, as DNA: TGTGCCAGCAGTTTCAACAGGGGCATCGGTGAGCAGTTCTTC.

This chain uses TRBV2 with TRBJ2-1; 8 positions agree with TRBD2. Per the germline V gene, CDR1 is SNHLY and CDR2 is FYNNEI. V lost 5 bases to trimming and J lost 6 bases; unmatched junction nucleotides: 9. CDR3 size: 15 residues. The CDR3 DNA follows: TGTGCCAGCAGTTTCTCCGGGACTAGGGGCAATGAGCAGTTCTTC. Residues: CASSFSGTRGNEQFF.

The chain is built from TRBV7-2 and TRBJ2-7; 10 bases agree with TRBD1. The V segment lost 3 bases and the J segment 2 bases; nucleotides outside the gene matches: 4. Germline CDR1 and CDR2: SGHTA and FQGNSA. This CDR3 is 15 amino acids long. CDR3 amino acids: CASSLGQGTTYEQYF. The CDR3 DNA follows: TGTGCCAGCAGCTTGGGACAGGGGACAACCTACGAGCAGTACTTC.

The chain uses TRBV27 and TRBJ2-7, with 7 bases aligning to TRBD2. The CDR3 has 19 amino acids. CDR1 is MNHEY, CDR2 SMNVEV, per germline (reference sequence). V was pared by 2 bases and J by 4 bases, with 20 bases of the junction left unmatched. The DNA for the CDR3 is TGTGCCAGCAGTTTACGGTGGCACGGAAGGGGCGGGAGAGGGTACGAGCAGTACTTC. Its translation: CASSLRWHGRGGRGYEQYF.

The chain couples TRBV2 to TRBJ1-1, with unresolved D. CDR1 and CDR2 from the germline V gene are SNHLY and FYNNEI. This CDR3 is built from 14 residues. The ends were cut back, 5 bases at V and 0 bases at J, with 10 bases in the middle. The CDR3 protein is CASSLTVMNTEAFF. The CDR3 DNA is TGTGCCAGCAGTTTGACGGTCATGAACACTGAAGCTTTCTTT.